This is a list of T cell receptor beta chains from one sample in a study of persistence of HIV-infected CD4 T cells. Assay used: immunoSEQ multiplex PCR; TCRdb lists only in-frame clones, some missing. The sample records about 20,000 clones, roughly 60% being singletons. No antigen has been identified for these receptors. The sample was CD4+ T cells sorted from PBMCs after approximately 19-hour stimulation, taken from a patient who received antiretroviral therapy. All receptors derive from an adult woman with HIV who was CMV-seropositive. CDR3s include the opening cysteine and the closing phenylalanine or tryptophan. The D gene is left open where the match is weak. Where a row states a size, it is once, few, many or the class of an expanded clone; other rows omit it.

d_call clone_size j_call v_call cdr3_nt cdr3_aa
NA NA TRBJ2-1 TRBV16 TGTGCCAGCAGCCAAATTGGTGGACATGAGCAGTTCTTC CASSQIGGHEQFF
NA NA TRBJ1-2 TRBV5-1 TGCGCCAGCAGCCCCGACGGCACGGAGTTATATGGCTACACCTTC CASSPDGTELYGYTF
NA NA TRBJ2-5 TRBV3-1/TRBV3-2 TGTGCCAGCAGCCAAGAAACTCCGGAGACCCAGTACTTC CASSQETPETQYF
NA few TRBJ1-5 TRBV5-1 TGCGCCAGCAGCTTGGAGGGGGGTAGCTTTGAGAATCAGCCCCAGCATTTT CASSLEGGSFENQPQHF
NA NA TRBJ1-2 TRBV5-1 TGCGCCAGCAGCTTCGGAGGTTCAGGATATGGCTACACCTTC CASSFGGSGYGYTF
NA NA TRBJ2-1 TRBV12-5 TGTGCTAGTGGTCTTATACAGGACGTTAGCTCCTACAATGAGCAGTTCTTC CASGLIQDVSSYNEQFF
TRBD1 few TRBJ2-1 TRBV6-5 TGTGCCAGCAGTAGAGGGGACAGGGGAAGCAATGAGCAGTTCTTC CASSRGDRGSNEQFF
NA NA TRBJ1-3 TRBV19 TGTGCCAGTACCAAGACAGTCTCTGGAAACACCATATATTTT CASTKTVSGNTIYF
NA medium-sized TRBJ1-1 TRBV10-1 TGCGCCAGCCCGTTGAGCCCGGAAGCTTTCTTT CASPLSPEAFF
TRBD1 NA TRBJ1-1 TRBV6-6 TGTGCCAGCAGTTACTCGAATAGGGACAGGACATTTGCTTTCTTT CASSYSNRDRTFAFF
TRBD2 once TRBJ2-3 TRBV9 TGTGCCAGCAGGGGTAGCGGGGGGACAGATACGCAGTATTTT CASRGSGGTDTQYF
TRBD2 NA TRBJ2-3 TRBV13 TGTGCCAGCAGCTTAAGGACTAGCGGCACAGATACGCAGTATTTT CASSLRTSGTDTQYF
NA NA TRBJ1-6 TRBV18 TGTGCCAGCTCACCCCTGGCGGCCAATAATTCACCCCTCCACTTT CASSPLAANNSPLHF
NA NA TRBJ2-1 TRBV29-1 TGCAGCGTTGACCCAGCGGGCCTATACAATGAGCAGTTCTTC CSVDPAGLYNEQFF
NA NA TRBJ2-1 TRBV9 TGTGCCAGCAGCGTTCATCTGGTACACAATGAGCAGTTCTTC CASSVHLVHNEQFF
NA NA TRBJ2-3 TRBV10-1 TGCGCCAGCAGTCTCGGGGGCCCCCTCACAGATACGCAGTATTTT CASSLGGPLTDTQYF
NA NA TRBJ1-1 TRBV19 TGTGCCAGTATTTACAGGGTGCAAGCTTTCTTT CASIYRVQAFF
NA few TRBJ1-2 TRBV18 TGTGCCAGCTCATCAACCACGGGGGAAGCTAACTATGGCTACACCTTC CASSSTTGEANYGYTF
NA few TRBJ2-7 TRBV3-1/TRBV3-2 TGTGCCAGCATGGACTACCTGGGGGAGCAGTACTTC CASMDYLGEQYF
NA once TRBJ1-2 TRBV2 TGTGCCAGCAGTGAAGCTCGTGGTCTCTATGGCTACACCTTC CASSEARGLYGYTF
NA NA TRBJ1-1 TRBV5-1 TGCGCCAGCAGCCCTGGGCCAGGGCCCTCGGGGGTCACTGAAGCTTTCTTT CASSPGPGPSGVTEAFF
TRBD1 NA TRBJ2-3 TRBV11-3 TGTGCCAGCAGCCCCGGGACAGGCTCTAGCACAGATACGCAGTATTTT CASSPGTGSSTDTQYF
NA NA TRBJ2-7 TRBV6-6 TGTGCCAGCAGTTCCCCCCCCCGCTACGAGCAGTACTTC CASSSPPRYEQYF
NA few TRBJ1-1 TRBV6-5 TGTGCCAGCAGGGGGGACAATAGGAACACTGAAGCTTTCTTT CASRGDNRNTEAFF
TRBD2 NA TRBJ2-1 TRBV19 TGTGCCAGTAGTCCCCGCGGACTAGCGGGGTTTCACAATGAGCAGTTCTTC CASSPRGLAGFHNEQFF
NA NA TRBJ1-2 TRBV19 TGTGCCAGTAATCCTGGGCAGAAGATAAACTATGGCTACACCTTC CASNPGQKINYGYTF
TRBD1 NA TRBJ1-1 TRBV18 TGTGCCAGCTCAAACTACAGGGGTAGCACTGAAGCTTTCTTT CASSNYRGSTEAFF
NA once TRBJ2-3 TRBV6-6 TGTGCCAGCAGTTACCCAGCGGAGAGCACAGATACGCAGTATTTT CASSYPAESTDTQYF
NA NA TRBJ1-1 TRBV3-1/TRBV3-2 TGTGCCAGCAGCGTAGGGTCAGAAGCTTTCTTT CASSVGSEAFF
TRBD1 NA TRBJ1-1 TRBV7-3 TGTGCCAGCAGCTCGGACAGGGGGCCCACTGAAGCTTTCTTT CASSSDRGPTEAFF
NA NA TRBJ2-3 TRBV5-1 TGCGCCAGCAGCTTGGTTCGGACTAGCACAGATACGCAGTATTTT CASSLVRTSTDTQYF
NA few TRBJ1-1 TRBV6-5 TGTGCCAGCAGTTCTTCCCCGAAAGGGGGGGAAGCTTTCTTT CASSSSPKGGEAFF
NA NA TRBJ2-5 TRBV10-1 TGCGCCAGCAGTGACCAGCAGGGACGACAAGAGACCCAGTACTTC CASSDQQGRQETQYF
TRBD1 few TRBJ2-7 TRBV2 TGTGCCAGCAGTAGTCAGGGGGCGCTTTACGAGCAGTACTTC CASSSQGALYEQYF
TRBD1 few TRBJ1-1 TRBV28 TGTGCCAGCAGTTTAAGGTTCTCGGGACAGGGCATTGAAGCTTTCTTT CASSLRFSGQGIEAFF
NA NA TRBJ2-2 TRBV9 TGTGCCAGCAGCGTCCGGCCCTACACCGGGGAGCTGTTTTTT CASSVRPYTGELFF
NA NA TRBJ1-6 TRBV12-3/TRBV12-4 TGTGCCAGCAGTCCGGATTATTCACCCCTCCACTTT CASSPDYSPLHF
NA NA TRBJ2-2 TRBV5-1 TGCGCCAGCAGCGGACAGCCGGGGACCGGGGAGCTGTTTTTT CASSGQPGTGELFF
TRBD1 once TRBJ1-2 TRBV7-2 TGTGCCAGCAGCTACCCGGGACAGACACGCTATGGCTACACCTTC CASSYPGQTRYGYTF
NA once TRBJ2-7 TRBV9 TGTGCCAGCAGCGTAGGGGGGCCTGGGACCTACGAGCAGTACTTC CASSVGGPGTYEQYF
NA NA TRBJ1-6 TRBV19 TGTGCCAGTAGTATAAGAGAGGGGTCACCCCTCCACTTT CASSIREGSPLHF